This T cell receptor (beta chain) stems from a study of blood T cell repertoires in COVID-19. At the level of the study: Specimens from acute and convalescent COVID-19 originated in the United States, Italy and Spain.

The germline CDR1 and CDR2 sequences are MNHEY and SVGAGI. The CDR3 loop spans 13 amino acids. Trimming removed 6 bases at V and 2 bases at J, with 8 bases between. Libraries were prepared by immunoSEQ multiplex PCR; TCRdb keeps only in-frame clonotypes and omits some of them. Of 240,000 or so clones detected, about 87% appear once; the ten largest clones hold 0.87%. Each participant's cohort was designated according to participant-reported clinical history. No more than 2 weeks before study entry, exposed participants had met a case of COVID-19. The TCR originated in a man aged 45-65 years who had been exposed to COVID-19. Sequenced sample: PBMCs or T cells enriched from blood (not recorded which). The V gene is TRBV6-5, the J gene TRBJ1-3, with D tentatively TRBD1 (5 bases). DNA for the CDR3: TGTGCCAGCAGAGGACAAACTGGAAACACCATATATTTT. Its protein product is CASRGQTGNTIYF.